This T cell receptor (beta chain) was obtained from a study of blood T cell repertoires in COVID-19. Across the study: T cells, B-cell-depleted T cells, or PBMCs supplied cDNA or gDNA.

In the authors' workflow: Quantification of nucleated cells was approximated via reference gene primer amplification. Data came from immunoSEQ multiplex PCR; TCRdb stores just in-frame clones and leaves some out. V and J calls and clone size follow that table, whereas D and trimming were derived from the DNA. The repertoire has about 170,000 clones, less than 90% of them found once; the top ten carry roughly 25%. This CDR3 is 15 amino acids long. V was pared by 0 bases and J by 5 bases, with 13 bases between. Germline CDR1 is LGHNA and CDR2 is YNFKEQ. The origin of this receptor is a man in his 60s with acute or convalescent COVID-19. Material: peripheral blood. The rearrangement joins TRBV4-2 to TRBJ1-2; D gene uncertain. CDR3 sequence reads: CASSQDSTPTYGYTF. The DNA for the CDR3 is TGTGCCAGCAGCCAAGATAGCACACCAACTTATGGCTACACCTTC.